This T cell receptor (beta chain) stems from a study of T cell responses to AZD1222 COVID-19 vaccine. Study outcomes and limitations: The study found vaccine-associated CD4 TCRs spanning spike, dominant at 160-218 and 743-854. The number of AZD1222 recipients seropositive at baseline was only 5 to 7. Mostly white British, mostly female donors; authors suggested clonal diversity may be underestimated.

The repertoire was sequenced with immunoSEQ multiplex PCR; TCRdb's copy has only in-frame clones and lacks some. The sample comprises around 63,000 clones, 85% to 90% of which are singletons, and less than 20% rests with the top ten. From germline, CDR1 is LNHDA and CDR2 SQIVND (reference sequence). The CDR3 extends over 16 amino acids. After removal of 5 bases from V and 1 base from J, the junction contained 8 bases not matched to a gene. Details on this clone: The antigen remains undetermined.

The rearrangement uses TRBV19 and TRBJ2-7; 10 bases agree with TRBD1. This sequence was found in an adult in good health. The material sequenced was peripheral blood, taken on day 0 of AZD1222 vaccination. CDR3 region: CASSPFRDRGSYEQYF. The CDR3 nucleotides read TGTGCCAGTAGTCCCTTCCGGGACAGGGGTTCCTACGAGCAGTACTTC. Full variable domain (missing parts from reference TRBV19 and TRBJ2-7): DGGITQSPKYLFRKEGQNVTLSCEQNLNHDAMYWYRQDPGQGLRLIYYSQIVNDFQKGDIAEGYSVSREKKESFPLTVTSAQKNPTAFYLCASSPFRDRGSYEQYFGPGTRLTVT.